This TCR beta chain stems from a study of blood T cell repertoires in COVID-19. Study overall: T cells, B-cell-depleted T cells, or PBMCs provided the cDNA or gDNA that served as material.

The data were produced by immunoSEQ multiplex PCR, yet TCRdb's version contains in-frame clones alone and is incomplete. Among some 520,000 clones, approximately 92% were seen once, and the ten largest hold approximately 0.9%. The sequence derives from a man in his late teens or twenties with COVID-19, enrolled during active disease. The sample was peripheral blood.

In nucleotides, the CDR3 is TGCGCCAGCAGCTTTCAGGGCTCTGGGGCCAACGTCCTGACTTTC. Translating gives CASSFQGSGANVLTF. The chain carries TRBV5-1 and TRBJ2-6, with D perhaps TRBD1 (5 bases). CDR1 is SGHRS, CDR2 YFSETQ, per germline. This CDR3 is built from 15 residues. Trimming removed 2 bases from V and 0 bases from J, with 6 bases in between.